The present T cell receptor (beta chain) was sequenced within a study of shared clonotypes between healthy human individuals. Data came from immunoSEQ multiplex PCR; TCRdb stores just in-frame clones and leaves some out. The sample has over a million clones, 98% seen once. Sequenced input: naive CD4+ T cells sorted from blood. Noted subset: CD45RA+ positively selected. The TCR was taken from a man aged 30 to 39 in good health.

CDR3 amino acids: CASSRDRGPSGKLFF. The DNA of the CDR3 is TGTGCCAGCAGTCGCGACAGGGGGCCATCGGGAAAACTGTTTTTT. This chain joins TRBV6-1 and TRBJ1-4, with TRBD1 matching 10 bases. Per the germline V gene, CDR1 is MNHNS and CDR2 is SASEGT. V lost 5 bases, J lost 10 bases, and 10 bases stayed unmatched. CDR3 size: 15 residues.